Shown below are 31 T cell receptor beta chains from a single sample sequenced in a study of cytomegalovirus exposure and HLA in healthy donors. A multiplex PCR was run with 60 Vbeta primers and 13 Jbeta primers. The method was immunoSEQ multiplex PCR; TCRdb's version includes in-frame clones alone and lacks a portion of them. This table holds over 90,000 clones, 55% to 75% found once. The sequenced sample was PBMCs. These receptors were collected from a man aged 55-75 years in good health and CMV-seronegative.

The chain links TRBV2 to TRBJ2-5, with 8 bases matching TRBD2. CDR3 length: 14 amino acids. CDR1 SNHLY and CDR2 FYNNEI come from the germline V gene. J lost 1 base, V lost 7 bases, and 5 bases had no gene match. In DNA form, the CDR3 reads TGTGCCAGCAACATAGGGACTAGCCAAGAGACCCAGTACTTC. This codes for CASNIGTSQETQYF. The variable domain in full, completed from reference TRBV2 and TRBJ2-5, reads EPEVTQTPSHQVTQMGQEVILRCVPISNHLYFYWYRQILGQKVEFLVSFYNNEISEKSEIFDDQFSVERPDGSNFTLKIRSTKLEDSAMYFCASNIGTSQETQYFGPGTRLLVL.

This chain connects TRBV9 to TRBJ2-1; D is possibly TRBD1 (6 bases). This CDR3 spans 17 amino acids. The germline V and J ends were trimmed by 4 bases and 7 bases, with 24 bases remaining between them. Germline V gene lookup returns CDR1 SGDLS and CDR2 YYNGEE. CDR3 DNA: TGTGCCAGCAGCAAGGGGGTTCCGGGCCGTTCGGGGAATGAGCAGTTCTTC. Residues: CASSKGVPGRSGNEQFF.

This clone was observed a single time. This chain joins TRBV5-4 and TRBJ2-1; weak D call: TRBD2 (6 bases). V shed 6 bases and J shed 5 bases, with 15 bases lying between them. This CDR3 comprises 14 residues. Germline loops: CDR1 SGHNT, CDR2 YYREEE (reference sequence). CDR3: CASTLRGTNNEQFF. CDR3 bases: TGTGCCAGCACCTTACGCGGGACGAACAATGAGCAGTTCTTC. The full variable domain, in which reference TRBV5-4 and TRBJ2-1 provide the parts outside the CDR3, is ETGVTQSPTHLIKTRGQQVTLRCSSQSGHNTVSWYQQALGQGPQFIFQYYREEENGRGNFPPRFSGLQFPNYSSELNVNALELDDSALYLCASTLRGTNNEQFFGPGTRLTVL.

V usage is TRBV28 and J usage is TRBJ1-2; D uncertain. The V gene lost 2 bases and the J gene lost 2 bases, with 9 bases spanning the gap. Germline CDR1 is MDHEN and CDR2 is SYDVKM. The CDR3 extends over 14 amino acids. CDR3 DNA: TGTGCCAGCAGTTTAAACAGCCTGAACTATGGCTACACCTTC. Residues: CASSLNSLNYGYTF.

This chain connects TRBV19 to TRBJ1-2, with 8 nucleotides matching TRBD1. J lost 2 bases, V lost 7 bases, and 9 bases had no gene match. The CDR3 totals 15 residues. The germline CDR1 and CDR2 sequences are LNHDA and SQIVND (reference sequence). The CDR3 DNA reads as TGTGCCAGTACCCCCCTGGACAGGGACAACTATGGCTACACCTTC. Translation gives CASTPLDRDNYGYTF.

The chain has TRBV11-3 and TRBJ1-1; D not certain. CDR3 length: 12 residues. Germline CDR1 and CDR2: SGHNT and YENEEA. Trimming cost V 2 bases and J 6 bases, with 7 bases left between them. CDR3 nucleotide sequence: TGTGCCAGCAGCTTAAGTAGTTCTGAAGCTTTCTTT. This translates into CASSLSSSEAFF.

A few counts support this clone. The chain couples TRBV28 to TRBJ1-2; TRBD1 is a possible D gene (5 bases). In germline, CDR1 is MDHEN, CDR2 SYDVKM. The germline V and J ends were trimmed by 9 bases and 4 bases, with 15 bases remaining between them. The CDR3 contains 13 residues. The CDR3 sequence is CASLTEPGYGYTF. CDR3 DNA: TGTGCCAGTCTGACAGAGCCGGGCTATGGCTACACCTTC.

The J gene is TRBJ2-3, the V gene TRBV5-1; 10 positions match TRBD1. Trimming removed 2 bases from V and 3 bases from J; junction bases left unmatched: 9. This CDR3 is 17 amino acids long. The V gene's germline CDR1 is SGHRS and CDR2 YFSETQ. The CDR3 DNA reads TGCGCCAGCAGCTTACCTGTCGGGGGACAGGGGACAGATACGCAGTATTTT. It encodes CASSLPVGGQGTDTQYF.

This clone has a handful of counts. The V gene is TRBV5-6, the J gene TRBJ2-7; D might be TRBD2 (7 bases). CDR1 SGHDT and CDR2 YYEEEE come from the germline V gene. The CDR3 extends over 14 amino acids. Trimming pared 6 bases from V and 3 bases from J, leaving 16 bases between. The chain's CDR3 is CASIAGAGHYEQYF. The CDR3 DNA sequence: TGTGCCAGCATCGCGGGGGCAGGCCACTACGAGCAGTACTTC.

This chain connects TRBV6-4 to TRBJ1-5; D remains unclear. The length of the CDR3 is 13 residues. CDR1 and CDR2 (germline): MRHNA, SNTAGT. Trimming pared 3 bases from V and 7 bases from J, leaving 10 bases between. This CDR3 reads CASSEGSGQPQHF. As DNA, the CDR3 is TGTGCCAGCAGTGAAGGATCAGGCCAGCCCCAGCATTTT.

J is TRBJ2-5 and V is TRBV5-1; TRBD2 matches 9 bases. The CDR3 is 16 residues long. Germline V gives CDR1 SGHRS, CDR2 YFSETQ. The V gene end was trimmed by 4 bases and the J gene end by 2 bases; junction bases not matched to a gene: 9. This CDR3 reads CASSLGYSGGQETQYF. The CDR3, as DNA: TGCGCCAGCAGCCTTGGCTATAGCGGGGGTCAAGAGACCCAGTACTTC.

Turning to this clone: The sample holds other DNA sequences that translate to the same CDR3. The chain uses TRBV5-8 and TRBJ1-5, with 12 bases matching TRBD1. The germline V gene has CDR1 SGHTS and CDR2 YDEGEE. V lost 4 bases to trimming and J lost 5 bases; unmatched junction nucleotides: 13. The CDR3 is made up of 18 amino acids. As DNA, the CDR3 is TGTGCCAGCAGCCTGTCGGGACAGGGGGCTTTTTTTGATCAGCCCCAGCATTTT. Protein sequence: CASSLSGQGAFFDQPQHF. The full variable domain, its missing parts supplied by reference TRBV5-8 and TRBJ1-5, is EAGVTQSPTHLIKTRGQQATLRCSPISGHTSVYWYQQALGLGLQFLLWYDEGEERNRGNFPPRFSGRQFPNYSSELNVNALELEDSALYLCASSLSGQGAFFDQPQHFGDGTRLSIL.

This clone showed up just a few times. The chain couples TRBV29-1 to TRBJ1-3; D is uncertain. Germline V CDR1 and CDR2: SQVTM, ANQGSEA. Deletions cut 4 bases from V and 0 bases from J, with 7 bases between. This CDR3 spans 13 amino acids. The CDR3 DNA sequence: TGCAGCGTTGCTAAGAGCTCTGGAAACACCATATATTTT. Its translation: CSVAKSSGNTIYF.

The J gene is TRBJ1-2, the V gene TRBV27; the D gene is possibly TRBD1 (5 bases). The CDR3 contains 16 residues. V was cut by 5 bases and J by 3 bases, with 19 bases left in between. CDR1 is MNHEY, CDR2 SMNVEV, per germline (reference sequence). Written as DNA, the CDR3 is TGTGCCAGCAGTGATCTTAAGACAGCAGCTCACTATGGCTACACCTTC. Residues: CASSDLKTAAHYGYTF.

The gene calls are TRBV18 and TRBJ2-1; 7 bases line up with TRBD2. Germline CDR1 and CDR2: KGHSH and LQKENI. CDR3 size: 14 residues. V was clipped by 3 bases and J by 7 bases; unmatched bases: 6. This CDR3 is CASSPGGGVNEQFF. DNA of the CDR3: TGTGCCAGCTCACCGGGGGGAGGGGTGAATGAGCAGTTCTTC.

This chain uses TRBV14 with TRBJ2-3, with TRBD1 as a possible D gene (5 bases). Deletions cut 1 base from V and 4 bases from J, with 6 bases between. The germline gives CDR1 SGHDN, CDR2 FVKESK. This CDR3 has 13 residues. Written as DNA, the CDR3 is TGTGCCAGCAGCCAAGGGGGCTCAGATACGCAGTATTTT. Amino acid sequence: CASSQGGSDTQYF.

This clone has more than one count but fewer than ten. This chain joins TRBV29-1 and TRBJ2-7, with 14 bases lining up with TRBD2. The CDR3 consists of 14 residues. V shed 4 bases and J 4 bases; nucleotides not matched to a gene: 3. Germline V gives CDR1 SQVTM, CDR2 ANQGSEA. CDR3 sequence reads: CSVGGTSGSYEQYF. Written as DNA, the CDR3 is TGCAGCGTTGGTGGGACTAGCGGGAGTTACGAGCAGTACTTC.

The chain couples TRBV6-5 to TRBJ1-1; D ambiguous. Trimming removed 6 bases from V and 5 bases from J, with 10 bases in between. The CDR3 is made up of 12 amino acids. Germline V lookup: CDR1 MNHEY, CDR2 SVGAGI. CDR3 in amino acids: CASRRPSTEAFF. The CDR3 region has the DNA TGTGCCAGCAGGAGGCCGAGTACTGAAGCTTTCTTT.

The CDR3 sequence: CASSPTGAYGYTF. The DNA for the CDR3 is TGTGCCAGCAGTCCGACAGGAGCTTATGGCTACACCTTC. The chain employs TRBV6-1 and TRBJ1-2; tentatively, D is TRBD1 (6 bases). The CDR3 contains 13 residues. The germline CDR1 and CDR2 sequences are MNHNS and SASEGT. Trimming removed 5 bases at V and 5 bases at J, with 12 bases between.

Concerning this clone itself: At one end the junction does not follow the germline gene, possibly because of a read error. The chain joins TRBV5-6 to TRBJ1-1; maybe TRBD1 (5 bases). CDR1 SGHDT and CDR2 YYEEEE come from the germline V gene. The CDR3 is 14 residues long. This chain's CDR3 is CASSLLQVNAEAFF. CDR3 in DNA: TGTGCCAGCAGCTTGTTACAGGTGAACGCTGAAGCTTTCTTT.

The chain couples TRBV28 to TRBJ2-2, with 10 bases aligning to TRBD1. Germline V lookup: CDR1 MDHEN, CDR2 SYDVKM. The CDR3 covers 16 residues. V lost 6 bases, J lost 5 bases, and 9 bases stayed unmatched. The CDR3 here is CASRRWGTGETGELFF. The CDR3 DNA reads as TGTGCCAGCAGAAGGTGGGGGACAGGGGAAACCGGGGAGCTGTTTTTT.

This sequence joins TRBV28 and TRBJ2-7; 8 bases map to TRBD1. Germline assignment: CDR1 MDHEN and CDR2 SYDVKM. The V and J ends lost 4 bases and 2 bases, in that order; junction bases with no gene match: 4. The CDR3 is 14 residues long. The CDR3 is CASSWTGSTYEQYF. DNA for the CDR3: TGTGCCAGCAGTTGGACAGGGAGTACCTACGAGCAGTACTTC.

The rearrangement uses TRBV5-6 and TRBJ2-3, with TRBD1 matching over 8 bases. The CDR3 spans 16 residues. Germline CDR1 reads SGHDT; CDR2 reads YYEEEE. The V and J ends lost 0 bases and 6 bases, in that order; junction bases with no gene match: 9. This CDR3 reads CASSLAGQGGVDTQYF. CDR3 in DNA: TGTGCCAGCAGCTTGGCCGGACAGGGAGGTGTGGATACGCAGTATTTT.

This clone was counted between two and nine times. This chain uses TRBV28 with TRBJ1-2, with TRBD1 matching over 9 bases. Germline lookup yields CDR1 MDHEN and CDR2 SYDVKM. With 5 bases clipped from V and 4 bases from J, the junction kept 8 bases outside the gene matches. This CDR3 spans 15 amino acids. The CDR3 sequence: CASSPTGQGFYGYTF. The CDR3 coding sequence is TGTGCCAGCAGTCCAACGGGACAGGGATTCTATGGCTACACCTTC.

The genes are TRBV7-6 and TRBJ1-1; 7 bases agree with TRBD1. Germline V gene sequence: CDR1 SGHVS, CDR2 FNYEAQ. V lost 6 bases and J lost 1; bases outside the gene matches: 5. The CDR3 length is 14 residues. The DNA of the CDR3 is TGTGCCAGCAGGCCCGGACAGGCGAACACTGAAGCTTTCTTT. Protein product: CASRPGQANTEAFF.

V usage is TRBV9 and J usage is TRBJ2-5, with 10 bases fitting TRBD2. The V and J ends lost 0 bases and 0 bases, in that order; junction bases with no gene match: 11. Per germline, CDR1 SGDLS and CDR2 YYNGEE. The CDR3 length is 19 residues. This CDR3 reads CASSVGSLAGDTYQETQYF. As DNA, the CDR3 is TGTGCCAGCAGCGTAGGATCCCTAGCGGGAGATACGTACCAAGAGACCCAGTACTTC.

This clone showed up just once. The chain carries TRBV27 and TRBJ2-7, with 12 positions matching TRBD2. The CDR3 loop spans 15 amino acids. CDR1 and CDR2 from the germline V gene are MNHEY and SMNVEV (reference sequence). V lost 2 bases and J lost 2; bases outside the gene matches: 1. The CDR3 region is CASSLGTSGPYEQYF. For the CDR3, the DNA is TGTGCCAGCAGTTTAGGGACTAGCGGGCCCTACGAGCAGTACTTC.

The rearrangement links TRBV6-1 to TRBJ1-1; a possible D gene is TRBD1 (5 bases). Trimming removed 4 bases at V and 11 bases at J, with 8 bases between. CDR3 length: 10 residues. Per the germline V gene, CDR1 is MNHNS and CDR2 is SASEGT. Here the CDR3 DNA reads TGTGCCAGCAGTGTGGCAGGGGCTTTCTTT. Amino acid sequence: CASSVAGAFF.

In this sample, this clone turned up once. V gene TRBV6-4 combines with J gene TRBJ2-1, with 8 nucleotides matching TRBD2. Germline CDR1 MRHNA, CDR2 SNTAGT. This CDR3 spans 16 amino acids. J was trimmed by 6 bases and V by 0 bases; bases with no gene match: 7. CDR3 sequence reads: CASSDSVAGGFNEQFF. Written as DNA, the CDR3 is TGTGCCAGCAGTGACTCGGTTGCGGGAGGATTCAATGAGCAGTTCTTC.

The V call is TRBV7-9, the J call TRBJ2-4, with D perhaps matching TRBD1 (5 bases). Trimming removed 5 bases from V and 1 base from J, with 21 bases in between. This CDR3 region has 18 residues. Germline lookup yields CDR1 SEHNR and CDR2 FQNEAQ (reference sequence). CDR3 DNA sequence: TGTGCCAGCAGCCTGGAAGCGATTCAGGGTTCGGCCAAAAACATTCAGTACTTC. Its translation: CASSLEAIQGSAKNIQYF.

The rearrangement links TRBV6-5 to TRBJ1-5; 7 positions match TRBD1. This CDR3 has 14 amino acids. V lost 8 bases and J lost 0; bases outside the gene matches: 4. Germline V gene lookup returns CDR1 MNHEY and CDR2 SVGAGI. CDR3 coding DNA: TGTGCCAGCGGGACAGACAATAGCAATCAGCCCCAGCATTTT. Translating it yields CASGTDNSNQPQHF.